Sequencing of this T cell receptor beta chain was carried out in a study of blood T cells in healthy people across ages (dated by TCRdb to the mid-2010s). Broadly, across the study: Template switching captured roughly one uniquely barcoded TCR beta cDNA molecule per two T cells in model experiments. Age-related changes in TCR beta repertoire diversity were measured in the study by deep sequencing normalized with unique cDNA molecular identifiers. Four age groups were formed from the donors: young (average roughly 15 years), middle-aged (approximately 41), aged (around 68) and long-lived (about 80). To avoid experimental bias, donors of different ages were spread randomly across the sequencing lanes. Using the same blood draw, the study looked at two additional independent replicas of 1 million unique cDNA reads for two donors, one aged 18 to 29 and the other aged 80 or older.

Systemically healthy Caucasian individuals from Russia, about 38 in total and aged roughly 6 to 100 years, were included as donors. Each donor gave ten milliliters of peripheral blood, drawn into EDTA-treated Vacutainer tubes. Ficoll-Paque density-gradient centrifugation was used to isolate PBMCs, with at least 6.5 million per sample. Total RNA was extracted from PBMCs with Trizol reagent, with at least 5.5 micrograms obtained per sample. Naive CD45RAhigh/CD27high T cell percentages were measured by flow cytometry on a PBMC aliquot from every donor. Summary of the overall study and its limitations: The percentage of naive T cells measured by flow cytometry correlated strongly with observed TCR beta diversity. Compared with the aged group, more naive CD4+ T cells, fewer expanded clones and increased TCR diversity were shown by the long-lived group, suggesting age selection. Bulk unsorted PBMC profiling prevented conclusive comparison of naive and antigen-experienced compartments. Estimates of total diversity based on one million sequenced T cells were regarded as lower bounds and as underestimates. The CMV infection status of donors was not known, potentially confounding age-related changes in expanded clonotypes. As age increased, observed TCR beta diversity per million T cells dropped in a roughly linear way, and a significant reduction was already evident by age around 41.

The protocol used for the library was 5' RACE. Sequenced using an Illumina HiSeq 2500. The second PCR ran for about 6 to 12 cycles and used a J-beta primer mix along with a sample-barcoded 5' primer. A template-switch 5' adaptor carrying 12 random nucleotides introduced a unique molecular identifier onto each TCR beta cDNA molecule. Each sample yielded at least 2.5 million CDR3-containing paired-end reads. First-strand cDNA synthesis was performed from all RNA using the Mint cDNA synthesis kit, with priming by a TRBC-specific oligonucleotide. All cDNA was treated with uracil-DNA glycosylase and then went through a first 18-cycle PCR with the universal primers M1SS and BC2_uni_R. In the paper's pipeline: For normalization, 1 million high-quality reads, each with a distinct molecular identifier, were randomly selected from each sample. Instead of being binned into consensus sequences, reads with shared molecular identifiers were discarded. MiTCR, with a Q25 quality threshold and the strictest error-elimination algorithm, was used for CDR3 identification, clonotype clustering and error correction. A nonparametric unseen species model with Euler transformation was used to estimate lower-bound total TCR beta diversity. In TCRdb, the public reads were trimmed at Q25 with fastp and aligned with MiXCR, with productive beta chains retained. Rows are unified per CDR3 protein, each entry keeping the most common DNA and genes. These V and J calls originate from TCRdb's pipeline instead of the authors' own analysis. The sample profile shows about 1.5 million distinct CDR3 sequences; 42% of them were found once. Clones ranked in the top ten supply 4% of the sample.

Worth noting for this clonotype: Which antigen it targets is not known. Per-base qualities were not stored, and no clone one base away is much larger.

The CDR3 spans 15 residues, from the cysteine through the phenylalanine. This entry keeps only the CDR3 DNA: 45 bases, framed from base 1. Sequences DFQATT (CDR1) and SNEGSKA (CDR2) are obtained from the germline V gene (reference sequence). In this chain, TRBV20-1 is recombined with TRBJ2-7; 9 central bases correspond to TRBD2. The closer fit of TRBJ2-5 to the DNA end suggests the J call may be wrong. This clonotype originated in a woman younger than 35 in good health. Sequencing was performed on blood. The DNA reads TGCAGTACTACTCCGGGACTAGCTTCGTCGGAGACCCAGTACTTC. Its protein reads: CSTTPGLASSETQYF.